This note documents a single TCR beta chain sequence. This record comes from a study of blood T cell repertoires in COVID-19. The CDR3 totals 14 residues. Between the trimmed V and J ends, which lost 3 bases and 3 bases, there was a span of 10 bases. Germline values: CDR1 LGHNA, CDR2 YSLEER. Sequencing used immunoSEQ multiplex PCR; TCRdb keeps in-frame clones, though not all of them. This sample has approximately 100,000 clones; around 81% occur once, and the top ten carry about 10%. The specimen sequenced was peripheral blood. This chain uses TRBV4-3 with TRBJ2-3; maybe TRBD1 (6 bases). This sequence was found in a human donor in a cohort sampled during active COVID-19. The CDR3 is CASSQNRVTDTQYF. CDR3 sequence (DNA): TGCGCCAGCAGCCAGAACAGGGTTACAGATACGCAGTATTTT.